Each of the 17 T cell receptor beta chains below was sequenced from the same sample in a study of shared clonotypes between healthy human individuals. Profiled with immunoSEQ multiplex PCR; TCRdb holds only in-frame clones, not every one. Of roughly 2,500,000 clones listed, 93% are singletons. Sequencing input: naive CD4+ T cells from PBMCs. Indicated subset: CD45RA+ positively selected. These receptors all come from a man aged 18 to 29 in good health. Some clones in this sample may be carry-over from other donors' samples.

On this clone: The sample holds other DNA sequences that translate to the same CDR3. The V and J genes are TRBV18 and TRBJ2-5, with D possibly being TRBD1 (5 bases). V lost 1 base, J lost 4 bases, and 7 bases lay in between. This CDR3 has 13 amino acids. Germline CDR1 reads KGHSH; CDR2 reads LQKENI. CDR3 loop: CASSPRQGETQYF. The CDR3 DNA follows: TGTGCCAGCTCACCACGGCAGGGAGAGACCCAGTACTTC. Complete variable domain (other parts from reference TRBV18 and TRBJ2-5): NAGVMQNPRHLVRRRGQEARLRCSPMKGHSHVYWYRQLPEEGLKFMVYLQKENIIDESGMPKERFSAEFPKEGPSILRIQQVVRGDSAAYFCASSPRQGETQYFGPGTRLLVL.

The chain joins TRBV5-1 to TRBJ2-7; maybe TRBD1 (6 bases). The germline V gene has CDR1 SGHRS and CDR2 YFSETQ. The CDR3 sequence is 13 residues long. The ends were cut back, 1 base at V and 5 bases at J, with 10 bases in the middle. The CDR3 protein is CASSLQGWDEQYF. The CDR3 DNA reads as TGCGCCAGCAGCTTGCAGGGGTGGGACGAGCAGTACTTC.

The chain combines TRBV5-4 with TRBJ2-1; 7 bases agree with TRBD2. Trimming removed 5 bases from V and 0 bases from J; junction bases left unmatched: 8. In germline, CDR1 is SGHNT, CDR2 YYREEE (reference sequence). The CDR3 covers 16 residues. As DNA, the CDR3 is TGTGCCAGCAGAGTTAAAGGCGGGAGCTCCTACAATGAGCAGTTCTTC. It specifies CASRVKGGSSYNEQFF. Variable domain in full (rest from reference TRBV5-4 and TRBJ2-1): ETGVTQSPTHLIKTRGQQVTLRCSSQSGHNTVSWYQQALGQGPQFIFQYYREEENGRGNFPPRFSGLQFPNYSSELNVNALELDDSALYLCASRVKGGSSYNEQFFGPGTRLTVL.

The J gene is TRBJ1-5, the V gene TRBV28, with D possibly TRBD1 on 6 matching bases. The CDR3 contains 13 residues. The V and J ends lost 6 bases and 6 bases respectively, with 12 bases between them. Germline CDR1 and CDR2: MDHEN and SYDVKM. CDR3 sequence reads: CASRYTGSQPQHF. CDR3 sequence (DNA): TGTGCCAGCAGATATACAGGGTCTCAGCCCCAGCATTTT.

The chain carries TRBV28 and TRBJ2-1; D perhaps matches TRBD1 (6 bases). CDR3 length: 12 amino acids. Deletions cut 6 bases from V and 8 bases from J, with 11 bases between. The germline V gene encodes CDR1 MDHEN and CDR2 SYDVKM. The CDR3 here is CASRGRGYEQFF. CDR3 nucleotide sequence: TGTGCCAGCAGGGGAAGGGGGTATGAGCAGTTCTTC.

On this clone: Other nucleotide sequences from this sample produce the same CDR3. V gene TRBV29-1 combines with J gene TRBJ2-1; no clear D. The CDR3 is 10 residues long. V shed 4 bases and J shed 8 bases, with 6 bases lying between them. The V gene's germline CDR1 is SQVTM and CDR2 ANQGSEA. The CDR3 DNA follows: TGCAGCGTTGTGTTTTATGAGCAGTTCTTC. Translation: CSVVFYEQFF.

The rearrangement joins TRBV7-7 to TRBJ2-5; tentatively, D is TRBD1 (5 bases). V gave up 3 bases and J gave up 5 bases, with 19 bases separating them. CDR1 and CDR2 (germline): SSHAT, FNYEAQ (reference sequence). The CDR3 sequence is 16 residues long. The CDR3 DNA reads TGTGCCAGCAGCTTGTGGAAGGACACCTCAGGGGAGACCCAGTACTTC. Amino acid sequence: CASSLWKDTSGETQYF.

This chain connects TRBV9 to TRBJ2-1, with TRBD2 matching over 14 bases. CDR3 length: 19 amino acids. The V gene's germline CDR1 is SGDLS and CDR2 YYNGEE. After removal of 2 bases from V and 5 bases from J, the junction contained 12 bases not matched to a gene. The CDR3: CASSVYDGTSGSVHNEQFF. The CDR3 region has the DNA TGTGCCAGCAGCGTCTACGACGGGACTAGCGGGAGCGTCCACAATGAGCAGTTCTTC.

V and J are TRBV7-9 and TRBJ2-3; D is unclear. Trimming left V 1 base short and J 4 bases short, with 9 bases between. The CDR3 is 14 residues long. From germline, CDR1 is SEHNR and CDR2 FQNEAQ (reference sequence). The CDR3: CASSLGPSPDTQYF. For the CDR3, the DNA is TGTGCCAGCAGCTTAGGGCCCAGCCCAGATACGCAGTATTTT.

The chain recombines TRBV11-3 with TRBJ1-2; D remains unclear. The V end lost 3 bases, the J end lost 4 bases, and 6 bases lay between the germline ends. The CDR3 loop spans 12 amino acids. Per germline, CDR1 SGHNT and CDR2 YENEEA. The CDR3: CASSFGPYGYTF. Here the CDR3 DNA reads TGTGCCAGCAGCTTTGGGCCCTATGGCTACACCTTC.

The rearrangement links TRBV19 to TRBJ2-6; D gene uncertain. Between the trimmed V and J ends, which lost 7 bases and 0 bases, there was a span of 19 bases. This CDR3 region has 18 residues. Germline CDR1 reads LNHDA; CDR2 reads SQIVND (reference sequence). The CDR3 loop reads CASTRGSRANSGANVLTF. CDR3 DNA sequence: TGTGCCAGTACCCGTGGGTCAAGGGCCAACTCTGGGGCCAACGTCCTGACTTTC.

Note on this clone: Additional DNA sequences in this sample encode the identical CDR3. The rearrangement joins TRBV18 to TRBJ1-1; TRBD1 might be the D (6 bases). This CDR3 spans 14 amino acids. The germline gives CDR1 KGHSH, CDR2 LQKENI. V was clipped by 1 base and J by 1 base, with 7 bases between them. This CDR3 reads CASSPRQENTEAFF. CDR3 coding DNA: TGTGCCAGCTCACCACGACAGGAGAACACTGAAGCTTTCTTT.

CDR3 region: CASSLVVAGDTGELFF. CDR3 nucleotides: TGTGCCAGCAGCTTGGTGGTAGCGGGAGATACCGGGGAGCTGTTTTTT. This chain uses TRBV11-3 with TRBJ2-2; 9 bases are a match to TRBD2. Trimming at V came to 3 bases and at J to 5 bases, leaving 7 bases not matched to a gene. This CDR3 contains 16 residues. The germline V gene encodes CDR1 SGHNT and CDR2 YENEEA.

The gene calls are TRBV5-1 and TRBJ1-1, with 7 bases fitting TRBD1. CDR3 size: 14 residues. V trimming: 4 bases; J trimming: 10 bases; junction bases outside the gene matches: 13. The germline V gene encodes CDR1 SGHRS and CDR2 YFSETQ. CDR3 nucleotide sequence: TGCGCCAGCAGCGATGGACCGACAGGGCCTCGAGCTTTCTTT. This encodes CASSDGPTGPRAFF.

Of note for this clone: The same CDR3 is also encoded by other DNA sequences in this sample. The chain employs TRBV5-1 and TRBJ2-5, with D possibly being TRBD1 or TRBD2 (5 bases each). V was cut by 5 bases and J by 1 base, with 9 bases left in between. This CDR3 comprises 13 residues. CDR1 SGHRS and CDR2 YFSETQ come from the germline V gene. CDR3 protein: CASRGTGQETQYF. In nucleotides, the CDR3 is TGCGCCAGCAGGGGGACGGGCCAAGAGACCCAGTACTTC.

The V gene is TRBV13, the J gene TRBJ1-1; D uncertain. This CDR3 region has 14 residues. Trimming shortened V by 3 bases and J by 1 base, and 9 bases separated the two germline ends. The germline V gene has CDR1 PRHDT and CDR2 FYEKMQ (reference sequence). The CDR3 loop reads CASSFRRTNTEAFF. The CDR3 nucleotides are TGTGCCAGCAGCTTTCGAAGGACGAACACTGAAGCTTTCTTT. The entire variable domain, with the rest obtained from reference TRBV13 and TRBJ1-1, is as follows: AAGVIQSPRHLIKEKRETATLKCYPIPRHDTVYWYQQGPGQDPQFLISFYEKMQSDKGSIPDRFSAQQFSDYHSELNMSSLELGDSALYFCASSFRRTNTEAFFGQGTRLTVV.

CDR3: CAWIRSTSISYEQYF. The DNA of the CDR3 is TGTGCCTGGATCAGGAGCACCTCAATCTCCTACGAGCAGTACTTC. V usage is TRBV30 and J usage is TRBJ2-7, with D unclear. CDR3 length: 15 amino acids. V gave up 4 bases and J gave up 0 bases, with 16 bases separating them. Germline assignment: CDR1 GTSNPN and CDR2 SVGIG (reference sequence).